The next 5 T cell receptor beta chains were all read from a single sample in a study of T cells in Graves' hyperthyroidism and ophthalmopathy. Researchers amplified the TCR beta CDR3 regions from RNA transcripts. HTBI primers were employed in a first-round RT-PCR of the TCR CDR3. From the multiplex PCR reads, TCRdb called clonotypes with MiXCR, one entry per CDR3 protein. Of about 350,000 distinct CDR3 sequences listed, 17% were seen once; the top ten hold approximately 33%. The sample taken for sequencing was blood. These receptor sequences come from a woman between 25 and 40 years old with Graves' hyperthyroidism that later progressed to Graves' ophthalmopathy.

This clonotype was counted at least ten times. CDR3 nucleotide sequence: TGTGCCAGCATTTCAAGCGGGGGGACTCGCTCCTACAATGAGCAGTTCTTC. This gives the protein CASISSGGTRSYNEQFF. The genes are TRBV2 and TRBJ2-1; 9 bases line up with TRBD2. The CDR3 runs to 17 residues. The V gene end was trimmed by 7 bases and the J gene end by 0 bases; junction bases not matched to a gene: 10. Germline V gene sequence: CDR1 SNHLY, CDR2 FYNNEI.

This clonotype was detected ten times or more. J is TRBJ2-1 and V is TRBV28; D possibly corresponds to TRBD2 (5 bases). In germline, CDR1 is MDHEN, CDR2 SYDVKM. V was trimmed by 3 bases and J by 9 bases, leaving 15 bases between them. The CDR3 is made up of 14 amino acids. The CDR3 loop reads CASSLTASSSEQFF. The DNA of the CDR3 is TGTGCCAGCAGTTTGACGGCTAGCTCGAGTGAGCAGTTCTTC.

At least ten counts were recorded for this clonotype. This chain connects TRBV5-4 to TRBJ1-1; 7 bases agree with TRBD1. CDR1 SGHNT and CDR2 YYREEE come from the germline V gene (reference sequence). Trimming removed 0 bases from V and 5 bases from J; junction bases left unmatched: 7. The CDR3 extends over 15 amino acids. This chain's CDR3 is CASSLGTGVGTEAFF. CDR3 DNA: TGTGCCAGCAGCTTGGGGACAGGTGTTGGTACTGAAGCTTTCTTT.

The V gene is TRBV5-5, the J gene TRBJ2-7; weak D call: TRBD2 (6 bases). The CDR3 runs 14 residues. Deletions cut 2 bases from V and 4 bases from J, with 13 bases between. CDR1 is SGHKS and CDR2 is YYEKEE in the germline V gene (reference sequence). As DNA, the CDR3 is TGTGCCAGCAGCTTCGGGACTCGCGCGTACGAGCAGTACTTC. Translating it yields CASSFGTRAYEQYF.

The rearrangement joins TRBV27 to TRBJ2-7; D gene unclear. Trimming took off 2 bases at V and 1 base at J, with 6 bases between the two ends. The CDR3 extends over 13 amino acids. Germline V gives CDR1 MNHEY, CDR2 SMNVEV (reference sequence). The CDR3 nucleotides read TGTGCCAGCAGTTTAACCTATTCCTACGAGCAGTACTTC. It is translated as CASSLTYSYEQYF.